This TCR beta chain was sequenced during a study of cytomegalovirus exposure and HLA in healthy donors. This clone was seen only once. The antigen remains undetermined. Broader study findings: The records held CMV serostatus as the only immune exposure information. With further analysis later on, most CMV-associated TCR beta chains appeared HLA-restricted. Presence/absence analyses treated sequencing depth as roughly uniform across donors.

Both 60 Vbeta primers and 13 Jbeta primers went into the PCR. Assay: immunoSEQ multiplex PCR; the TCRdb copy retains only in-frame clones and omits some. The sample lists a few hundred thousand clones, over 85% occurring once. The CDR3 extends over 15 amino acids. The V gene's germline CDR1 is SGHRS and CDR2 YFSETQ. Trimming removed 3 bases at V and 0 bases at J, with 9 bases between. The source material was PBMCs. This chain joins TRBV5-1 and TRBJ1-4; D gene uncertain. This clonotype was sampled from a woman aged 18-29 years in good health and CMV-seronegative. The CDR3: CASSSEGTTNEKLFF. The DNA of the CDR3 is TGCGCCAGCAGCTCTGAGGGAACAACTAATGAAAAACTGTTTTTT. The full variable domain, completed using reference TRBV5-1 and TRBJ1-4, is KAGVTQTPRYLIKTRGQQVTLSCSPISGHRSVSWYQQTPGQGLQFLFEYFSETQRNKGNFPGRFSGRQFSNSRSEMNVSTLELGDSALYLCASSSEGTTNEKLFFGSGTQLSVL.